This T cell receptor beta chain came from a study of T cells after yellow fever vaccination. This clonotype was found many times. Antigen unknown. 5'RACE template switching added a universal primer site and UMIs to TCR cDNA. TCRdb re-called the 5' RACE reads through MiXCR, storing one row per CDR3 protein. Of tens of thousands of distinct CDR3 sequences in the sample, about 7.7% are singletons; the top ten hold roughly 41%. Study-wide findings and caveats: Re-detected after boosting: most primary clones, 96% of CD4 and 88% of CD8.

CDR3 length: 15 amino acids. V was cut by 4 bases and J by 2 bases, with 12 bases left in between. Germline loops: CDR1 KGHDR, CDR2 SFDVKD. The sample was CD8+ T cells sorted from PBMCs, taken on the day of the yellow fever booster vaccination. The receptor was derived from a man aged 30-40 years who received the YFV17D yellow fever vaccine. The chain joins TRBV24-1 to TRBJ2-3; no firm D call. The CDR3 sequence is CATSERTAYTDTQYF. The CDR3 nucleotides read TGTGCCACCAGTGAACGGACGGCATACACAGATACGCAGTATTTT.